This T cell receptor beta chain derives from a study of blood T cell repertoires in COVID-19. In the study overall: PBMCs, B-cell-depleted T cells, or T cells were the source of the cDNA or gDNA that made up the material.

Original analysis: Reference gene primer amplification gave estimated nucleated cell counts. Sequenced by immunoSEQ multiplex PCR; TCRdb stores in-frame clones only, minus some. V and J calls plus clone size are reproduced from that table; the DNA served to infer D and trimming. The table includes about 120,000 clones, about 87% detected once. The CDR3 length is 13 residues. Looked up from germline, CDR1 is MNHEY and CDR2 is SVGAGI. Between the trimmed V and J ends, which lost 7 bases and 1 base, there was a span of 8 bases. This clone has only one observation. The sequenced sample consisted of peripheral blood. The sequence was collected from a woman in her 70s with acute or convalescent COVID-19. This chain joins TRBV6-5 and TRBJ1-3; D not resolved. CDR3 coding DNA: TGTGCCAGCACCCAAAATTCTGGAAACACCATATATTTT. Amino acid sequence: CASTQNSGNTIYF.